This is a list of T cell receptor beta chains from one sample in a study of blood T cell repertoires in COVID-19. Some clones are missing from TCRdb's copy, which holds only in-frame ones; the method was immunoSEQ multiplex PCR. The profile shows roughly 340,000 clones, roughly 90% of them singletons. Sequenced sample: peripheral blood. The receptors here all came from a woman aged 25 to 39 with COVID-19, enrolled during active disease. Each CDR3 is given with its conserved first and last residue. Each record gives: J gene, CDR3 length, D gene, V gene, clone size, CDR3 protein, CDR3 DNA. The D gene is left open where the match is weak. Size is omitted from some rows. Given values are once, few, many or a class for expanded clones.

j_call: TRBJ2-1; cdr3_length: 15; d_call: TRBD2; v_call: TRBV5-1; clone_size: .; cdr3_aa: CASSHRSGKGDEQFF; cdr3_nt: TGCGCCAGCAGCCACAGGAGCGGGAAAGGGGATGAGCAGTTCTTC
j_call: TRBJ2-1; cdr3_length: 18; d_call: TRBD2; v_call: TRBV7-9; clone_size: .; cdr3_aa: CASSLPTPLAGGGDEQFF; cdr3_nt: TGTGCCAGCAGCCTTCCAACCCCACTAGCGGGTGGCGGGGATGAGCAGTTCTTC
j_call: TRBJ1-4; cdr3_length: 14; d_call: TRBD1; v_call: TRBV5-1; clone_size: .; cdr3_aa: CASSYGQVDEKLFF; cdr3_nt: TGCGCCAGCAGCTACGGACAGGTAGATGAAAAACTGTTTTTT
j_call: TRBJ2-2; cdr3_length: 16; d_call: TRBD1; v_call: TRBV5-1; clone_size: .; cdr3_aa: CASAEHRGANTGELFF; cdr3_nt: TGCGCCAGCGCGGAACACAGGGGCGCGAACACCGGGGAGCTGTTTTTT
j_call: TRBJ2-2; cdr3_length: 17; d_call: TRBD2; v_call: TRBV10-3; clone_size: once; cdr3_aa: CAIKSSRLAVNTGELFF; cdr3_nt: TGTGCCATCAAATCGTCGCGACTAGCGGTTAACACCGGGGAGCTGTTTTTT
j_call: TRBJ2-1; cdr3_length: 15; d_call: .; v_call: TRBV5-1; clone_size: .; cdr3_aa: CASSLAGSSYNEQFF; cdr3_nt: TGCGCCAGCAGCTTGGCGGGTAGCTCCTACAATGAGCAGTTCTTC
j_call: TRBJ2-5; cdr3_length: 19; d_call: TRBD2; v_call: TRBV28; clone_size: .; cdr3_aa: CASSLSSSGGASFRETQYF; cdr3_nt: TGTGCCAGCAGTTTATCATCTAGCGGGGGGGCCTCTTTCCGAGAGACCCAGTACTTC
j_call: TRBJ2-7; cdr3_length: 14; d_call: .; v_call: TRBV5-1; clone_size: .; cdr3_aa: CASSITGDAYEQYF; cdr3_nt: TGCGCCAGCAGCATTACAGGAGACGCCTACGAGCAGTACTTC
j_call: TRBJ2-3; cdr3_length: 12; d_call: .; v_call: TRBV7-2; clone_size: .; cdr3_aa: CASSFITDTQYF; cdr3_nt: TGTGCCAGCAGCTTCATTACAGATACGCAGTATTTT
j_call: TRBJ2-5; cdr3_length: 18; d_call: TRBD2; v_call: TRBV19; clone_size: once; cdr3_aa: CASSIGASGMGGQSPQYF; cdr3_nt: TGTGCCAGTAGTATAGGGGCTAGCGGGATGGGGGGTCAATCCCCCCAGTACTTC
j_call: TRBJ1-1; cdr3_length: 13; d_call: .; v_call: TRBV13; clone_size: .; cdr3_aa: CASSSIQDTEAFF; cdr3_nt: TGTGCCAGCAGCTCGATACAGGACACTGAAGCTTTCTTT
j_call: TRBJ2-3; cdr3_length: 15; d_call: TRBD2; v_call: TRBV6-6; clone_size: .; cdr3_aa: CASRLAGGLTDTQYF; cdr3_nt: TGTGCCAGCAGGTTAGCGGGAGGGCTAACAGATACGCAGTATTTT
j_call: TRBJ1-2; cdr3_length: 14; d_call: .; v_call: TRBV10-3; clone_size: .; cdr3_aa: CAISGGGELNGYTF; cdr3_nt: TGTGCCATCAGTGGAGGGGGGGAATTGAATGGCTACACCTTC
j_call: TRBJ1-2; cdr3_length: 12; d_call: .; v_call: TRBV10-3; clone_size: .; cdr3_aa: CAIPRGDYGYTF; cdr3_nt: TGTGCCATCCCACGGGGAGACTATGGCTACACCTTC
j_call: TRBJ1-3; cdr3_length: 18; d_call: TRBD1; v_call: TRBV13; clone_size: .; cdr3_aa: CASSRGTGGLGAGNTIYF; cdr3_nt: TGTGCCAGCAGCCGCGGGACAGGGGGCCTGGGAGCGGGAAACACCATATATTTT
j_call: TRBJ2-2; cdr3_length: 18; d_call: TRBD2; v_call: TRBV10-3; clone_size: .; cdr3_aa: CAISDPLAGGTNTGELFF; cdr3_nt: TGTGCCATCAGTGACCCGTTAGCGGGGGGTACGAACACCGGGGAGCTGTTTTTT
j_call: TRBJ2-2; cdr3_length: 15; d_call: TRBD1; v_call: TRBV4-3; clone_size: few; cdr3_aa: CASSLEQGASGELFF; cdr3_nt: TGCGCCAGCAGCCTCGAACAGGGGGCATCCGGGGAGCTGTTTTTT
j_call: TRBJ1-5; cdr3_length: 14; d_call: .; v_call: TRBV15; clone_size: .; cdr3_aa: CATSRRDTGQPQHF; cdr3_nt: TGTGCCACCAGCCGCAGGGACACTGGGCAGCCCCAGCATTTT
j_call: TRBJ2-3; cdr3_length: 13; d_call: .; v_call: TRBV7-2; clone_size: .; cdr3_aa: CASRTGSPDTQYF; cdr3_nt: TGTGCCAGCAGAACCGGGTCTCCCGATACGCAGTATTTT
j_call: TRBJ1-5; cdr3_length: 15; d_call: TRBD1; v_call: TRBV6-5; clone_size: .; cdr3_aa: CASSNAGGGNQPQHF; cdr3_nt: TGTGCCAGCAGCAACGCAGGGGGCGGCAATCAGCCCCAGCATTTT
j_call: TRBJ2-2; cdr3_length: 15; d_call: TRBD1; v_call: TRBV6-2/TRBV6-3; clone_size: .; cdr3_aa: CASSRTGFGPGELFF; cdr3_nt: TGTGCCAGCAGTCGGACAGGGTTTGGACCCGGGGAGCTGTTTTTT
j_call: TRBJ2-3; cdr3_length: 14; d_call: TRBD1; v_call: TRBV7-2; clone_size: .; cdr3_aa: CASSLGQGVITQYF; cdr3_nt: TGTGCCAGCAGCTTAGGACAGGGGGTGATAACGCAGTATTTT
j_call: TRBJ1-2; cdr3_length: 16; d_call: TRBD1; v_call: TRBV3-1/TRBV3-2; clone_size: .; cdr3_aa: CASSQEGSRGRGGYTF; cdr3_nt: TGTGCCAGCAGCCAAGAAGGGTCGAGGGGGCGAGGCGGCTACACCTTC
j_call: TRBJ2-1; cdr3_length: 14; d_call: .; v_call: TRBV18; clone_size: .; cdr3_aa: CASSPSQGDNEQFF; cdr3_nt: TGTGCCAGCTCACCATCACAGGGCGACAATGAGCAGTTCTTC
j_call: TRBJ1-1; cdr3_length: 13; d_call: .; v_call: TRBV19; clone_size: .; cdr3_aa: CASSDDRFTEAFF; cdr3_nt: TGTGCCAGTAGTGACGACAGGTTCACTGAAGCTTTCTTT
j_call: TRBJ2-7; cdr3_length: 15; d_call: TRBD2; v_call: TRBV16; clone_size: .; cdr3_aa: CASSHTSGGYYEQYF; cdr3_nt: TGTGCCAGCAGCCACACTAGCGGGGGCTACTACGAGCAGTACTTC
j_call: TRBJ2-1; cdr3_length: 15; d_call: TRBD2; v_call: TRBV28; clone_size: .; cdr3_aa: CASSSLSSGGSEQFF; cdr3_nt: TGTGCCAGCAGTTCACTCAGTAGCGGGGGGAGTGAGCAGTTCTTC
j_call: TRBJ1-5; cdr3_length: 17; d_call: TRBD1; v_call: TRBV19; clone_size: .; cdr3_aa: CASSITGATDSNQPQHF; cdr3_nt: TGTGCCAGTAGTATAACAGGGGCTACAGATAGCAATCAGCCCCAGCATTTT
j_call: TRBJ2-3; cdr3_length: 15; d_call: .; v_call: TRBV7-2; clone_size: once; cdr3_aa: CASSLGGHVTDTQYF; cdr3_nt: TGTGCCAGCAGCCTTGGCGGACACGTCACAGATACGCAGTATTTT
j_call: TRBJ1-1; cdr3_length: 14; d_call: TRBD1; v_call: TRBV18; clone_size: .; cdr3_aa: CASSPTRTGDEAFF; cdr3_nt: TGTGCCAGCTCACCGACAAGGACAGGGGATGAAGCTTTCTTT
j_call: TRBJ1-5; cdr3_length: 14; d_call: .; v_call: TRBV4-3; clone_size: .; cdr3_aa: CASSPRIGVQPQHF; cdr3_nt: TGCGCCAGCAGCCCACGTATAGGGGTTCAGCCCCAGCATTTT
j_call: TRBJ1-5; cdr3_length: 14; d_call: .; v_call: TRBV27; clone_size: .; cdr3_aa: CASSFGGNNQPQHF; cdr3_nt: TGTGCCAGCAGTTTTGGCGGTAACAATCAGCCCCAGCATTTT
j_call: TRBJ1-2; cdr3_length: 14; d_call: TRBD1; v_call: TRBV19; clone_size: .; cdr3_aa: CASESPGTGYGYTF; cdr3_nt: TGTGCCAGCGAAAGTCCAGGGACAGGCTATGGCTACACCTTC